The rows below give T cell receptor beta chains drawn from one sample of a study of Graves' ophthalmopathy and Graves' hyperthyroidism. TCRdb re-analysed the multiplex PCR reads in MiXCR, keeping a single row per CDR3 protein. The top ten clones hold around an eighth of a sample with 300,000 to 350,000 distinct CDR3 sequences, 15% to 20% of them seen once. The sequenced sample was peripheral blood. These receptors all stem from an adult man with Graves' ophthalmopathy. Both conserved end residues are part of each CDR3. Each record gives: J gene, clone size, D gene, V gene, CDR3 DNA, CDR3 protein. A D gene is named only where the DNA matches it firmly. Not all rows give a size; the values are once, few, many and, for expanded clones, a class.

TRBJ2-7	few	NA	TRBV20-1	TGCAGTGCTAGAGATCGGGGAGACTACGAGCAGTACTTC	CSARDRGDYEQYF
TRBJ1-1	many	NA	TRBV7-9	TGTGCCAGCAGCTTTTGGGACACTGAAGCTTTCTTT	CASSFWDTEAFF
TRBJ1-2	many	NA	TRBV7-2	TGTGCCAGCAGCTTTCTCTCGACTCCGGACTATGGCTACACCTTC	CASSFLSTPDYGYTF
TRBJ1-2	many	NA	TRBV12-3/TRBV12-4	TGTGCCAGCAGAGCGACAGGCTATGGCTACACCTTC	CASRATGYGYTF
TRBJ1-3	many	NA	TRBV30	TGTGCCTGGAGTAGACCCGGAAACACCATATATTTT	CAWSRPGNTIYF
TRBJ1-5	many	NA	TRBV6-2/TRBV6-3	TGTGCCAGCAGTTACTCGGTTATCGGGGCCTCGAATCAGCCCCAGCATTTT	CASSYSVIGASNQPQHF
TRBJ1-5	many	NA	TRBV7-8	TGTGCCAGCAGCTTAGTTTCAGGGTATAGCAATCAGCCCCAGCATTTT	CASSLVSGYSNQPQHF
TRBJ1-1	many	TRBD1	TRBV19	TGTGCCAGTAGTAAGACAGGGAGAGGCACTGAAGCTTTCTTT	CASSKTGRGTEAFF
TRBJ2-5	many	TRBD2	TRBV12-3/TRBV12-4	TGTGCCAGCAGTTATGGACTAGCGGGGGGGCCAGAGACCCAGTACTTC	CASSYGLAGGPETQYF
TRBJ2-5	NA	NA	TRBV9	TGTGCCAGCAGCGCTGACCCCGTACGGGAGACCCAGTACTTC	CASSADPVRETQYF
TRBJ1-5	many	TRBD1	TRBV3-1	TGTGCCAGCAGCCAAGAATTGAGGGGGCATCAGCCCCAGCATTTT	CASSQELRGHQPQHF
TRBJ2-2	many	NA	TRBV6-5	TGTGCCAGCTTACAACAGCCGAACACCGGGGAGCTGTTTTTT	CASLQQPNTGELFF
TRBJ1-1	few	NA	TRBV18	TGTGCCAGCTCACCATATAGTGGTGGCACTGAAGCTTTCTTT	CASSPYSGGTEAFF
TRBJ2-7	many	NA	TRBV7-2	TGTGCCAGCAGCTTAGCTAACTCCGCAGGGCAACACGAGCAGTACTTC	CASSLANSAGQHEQYF
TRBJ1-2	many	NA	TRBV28	TGTGCCAGCAGTCCCCGTGGGGGGCTTTATGGCTACACCTTC	CASSPRGGLYGYTF
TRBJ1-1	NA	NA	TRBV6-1	TGTGCCAGCAGTGAAAATACAGGGCAAGCTTTCTTT	CASSENTGQAFF
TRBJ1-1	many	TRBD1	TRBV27	TGTGCCAGCAGCCGGACAGGGGGTCTAGCTTTCTTT	CASSRTGGLAFF